This TCR beta chain was sequenced during a study of T cells in Graves' hyperthyroidism and ophthalmopathy. The CDR3 length is 12 residues. Germline CDR1 SQVTM, CDR2 ANQGSEA. With V trimmed by 8 bases and J by 6 bases, 7 bases remained unmatched. This clonotype was seen at least ten times. It was RNA transcripts that yielded the amplified TCR beta CDR3 regions. Initially, a first-round RT-PCR of the TCR CDR3 employed the HTBI primer set. From the multiplex PCR reads, TCRdb called clonotypes with MiXCR, one entry per CDR3 protein. The data hold about 570,000 distinct CDR3 sequences, with around 46% observed a single time. Clinical symptoms, serum thyroxine, TRAb, thyroid ultrasound and orbital computed tomography established diagnosis.

V gene TRBV29-1 combines with J gene TRBJ2-7; TRBD1 aligns across 10 bases. This TCR was sampled from an adult woman with Graves' disease, either hyperthyroidism or ophthalmopathy (not recorded which). The sequenced sample consisted of peripheral blood or thyroid tissue (not recorded which). CDR3 sequence: CSPRDRGLEQYF. CDR3 nucleotides: TGCAGCCCGCGTGACAGGGGGCTCGAGCAGTACTTC.